A single sample is the source of the 29 T cell receptor beta chains below, sequenced in a study of shared T cell receptors in the human thymus. The method was immunoSEQ multiplex PCR; TCRdb's version includes in-frame clones alone and lacks a portion of them. The sample lists 720,000 or so clones, approximately 85% occurring once. This same sample was also taken into another study, of human thymus T cells.

Material for sequencing was thymocytes. Receptors originate from a girl under two years old with a congenital heart defect.

This chain links TRBV4-3 with TRBJ1-2, with TRBD1 matching over 9 bases. V was pared by 3 bases and J by 2 bases, with 4 bases of the junction left unmatched. CDR3 length: 15 residues. Germline V gene sequence: CDR1 LGHNA, CDR2 YSLEER. In DNA, the CDR3 is TGCGCCAGCAGCCACGGACAGGGGCCCAACTATGGCTACACCTTC. This sequence encodes CASSHGQGPNYGYTF.

The chain links TRBV28 to TRBJ1-4; no clear D gene. Germline V gives CDR1 MDHEN, CDR2 SYDVKM. The V end was cut by 0 bases, the J end by 7 bases, with 9 bases between. CDR3 size: 14 residues. DNA of the CDR3: TGTGCCAGCAGTTTATGGGGTGGGCGTGAAAAACTGTTTTTT. Translating gives CASSLWGGREKLFF. Variable domain in full (rest from reference TRBV28 and TRBJ1-4): DVKVTQSSRYLVKRTGEKVFLECVQDMDHENMFWYRQDPGLGLRLIYFSYDVKMKEKGDIPEGYSVSREKKERFSLILESASTNQTSMYLCASSLWGGREKLFFGSGTQLSVL.

In this sample, this clone turned up a few times. The chain employs TRBV4-1 and TRBJ1-2; unclear D gene. Trimming took off 2 bases at V and 6 bases at J, with 16 bases between the two ends. Per germline, CDR1 MGHRA and CDR2 YSYEKL. The CDR3 is 15 amino acids. The CDR3 reads CASSQSEPPLHGYTF. Written as DNA, the CDR3 is TGCGCCAGCAGCCAATCTGAGCCCCCCCTTCATGGCTACACCTTC.

The J gene is TRBJ1-3, the V gene TRBV11-2, with no clear D. Germline values: CDR1 SGHAT, CDR2 FQNNGV. V lost 1 base and J lost 2, with 6 bases in between. The CDR3 contains 14 residues. The DNA for the CDR3 is TGTGCCAGCAGCTTAGGGCCAGCTGGAAACACCATATATTTT. This gives the protein CASSLGPAGNTIYF.

The chain uses TRBV6-5 and TRBJ1-2; D might be TRBD1 (6 bases). CDR3 length: 13 amino acids. Deletions cut 6 bases from V and 4 bases from J, with 12 bases between. Germline lookup yields CDR1 MNHEY and CDR2 SVGAGI. The CDR3 sequence is CASRHGTPYGYTF. The CDR3 DNA reads as TGTGCCAGCAGGCACGGGACACCCTATGGCTACACCTTC.

The rearrangement links TRBV27 to TRBJ1-5; perhaps TRBD1 as D (6 bases). Germline CDR1 is MNHEY and CDR2 is SMNVEV (reference sequence). The CDR3 has 18 amino acids. V lost 5 bases and J 3 bases, leaving 23 bases between the germline ends. The CDR3, as DNA: TGTGCCAGCAGTCAGGGGCGGCGCAAACAGGGATCCAATCAGCCCCAGCATTTT. The encoded protein is CASSQGRRKQGSNQPQHF.

This clone was seen once. The CDR3 here is CASSLVPVPYTGELFF. CDR3 sequence (DNA): TGTGCCAGCAGCCTTGTTCCGGTGCCCTACACCGGGGAGCTGTTTTTT. The chain uses TRBV4-2 and TRBJ2-2; D is ambiguous. The V gene lost 4 bases and the J gene lost 3 bases, with 15 bases spanning the gap. Germline V gene data show CDR1 as LGHNA and CDR2 as YNFKEQ. The CDR3 length is 16 residues.

The rearrangement links TRBV19 to TRBJ1-1, with D possibly being TRBD1 (5 bases). The CDR3 consists of 14 residues. Germline V gives CDR1 LNHDA, CDR2 SQIVND (reference sequence). Between the trimmed V and J ends, which lost 4 bases and 5 bases, there was a span of 14 bases. CDR3 sequence: CASSTHLRVTEAFF. CDR3 sequence (DNA): TGTGCCAGTAGTACCCACCTCAGGGTTACTGAAGCTTTCTTT.

This chain connects TRBV5-6 to TRBJ1-1; D uncertain. Trimming cost V 3 bases and J 12 bases, with 12 bases left between them. This CDR3 contains 11 residues. In germline, CDR1 is SGHDT, CDR2 YYEEEE. The CDR3 nucleotides are TGTGCCAGCAGCTCGATGAGTGCCCCTTTCTTT. This sequence encodes CASSSMSAPFF.

This sequence joins TRBV6-1 and TRBJ1-5; D call uncertain. This CDR3 contains 14 residues. Germline V gene sequence: CDR1 MNHNS, CDR2 SASEGT. V shed 8 bases and J shed 7 bases, with 18 bases lying between them. Written as DNA, the CDR3 is TGTGCCAGCCGACTCGAAGAGGAGGGCCAGCCCCAGCATTTT. Its translation is CASRLEEEGQPQHF.

This clone has a handful of counts. V and J are TRBV27 and TRBJ1-1; D might be TRBD1 (5 bases). V was trimmed by 8 bases and J by 5 bases, leaving 21 bases between them. The CDR3 runs 15 residues. From germline, CDR1 is MNHEY and CDR2 SMNVEV (reference sequence). The DNA for the CDR3 is TGTGCCAGCTGTTGTCGGGGAGGACAAAGTACTGAAGCTTTCTTT. This gives the protein CASCCRGGQSTEAFF.

The CDR3 DNA reads TGTGCCAGCAGCCAAGAACCCAGGGATTTTTTTGGCTACACCTTC. The encoded protein is CASSQEPRDFFGYTF. The genes are TRBV14 and TRBJ1-2; perhaps TRBD1 as D (5 bases). V gave up 0 bases and J gave up 7 bases, with 15 bases separating them. CDR3 length: 15 amino acids. Germline V lookup: CDR1 SGHDN, CDR2 FVKESK.

The table lists this clone with a count of one. The chain joins TRBV6-5 to TRBJ2-7; TRBD2 matches 9 bases. Germline V lookup: CDR1 MNHEY, CDR2 SVGAGI. The CDR3 has 15 amino acids. The V gene end was trimmed by 6 bases and the J gene end by 4 bases; junction bases not matched to a gene: 10. The CDR3 loop is CASRPRAAGGYEQYF. As DNA, the CDR3 is TGTGCCAGCAGACCCCGGGCAGCGGGGGGTTACGAGCAGTACTTC.

V is TRBV28 and J is TRBJ1-2, with 7 positions matching TRBD1. Per the germline V gene, CDR1 is MDHEN and CDR2 is SYDVKM. CDR3 length: 14 residues. J was trimmed by 4 bases and V by 8 bases; bases with no gene match: 10. The CDR3 protein is CASRPGGQSYGYTF. In DNA, the CDR3 is TGTGCCAGCCGACCAGGGGGACAGTCCTATGGCTACACCTTC.

V and J are TRBV28 and TRBJ1-1; D may be TRBD1 (6 bases). Per germline, CDR1 MDHEN and CDR2 SYDVKM. Trimming removed 8 bases from V and 4 bases from J, with 14 bases in between. The CDR3 covers 13 residues. The CDR3 DNA sequence: TGTGCCAGCGGGGGGCGGGAGTTCACTGAAGCTTTCTTT. Its translation: CASGGREFTEAFF.

The chain combines TRBV5-1 with TRBJ1-5; weak D call: TRBD1 (5 bases). Germline CDR1 and CDR2: SGHRS and YFSETQ. The CDR3 sequence is 13 residues long. V lost 4 bases to trimming and J lost 6 bases, with 11 bases between them. CDR3 in DNA: TGCGCCAGCAGCCCCGTGGGGCGTCAGCCCCAGCATTTT. Translation gives CASSPVGRQPQHF.

The CDR3 nucleotides are TGCGCCAGCAGCTCGACGACAGAAAGGGAGACCCAGTACTTC. This sequence encodes CASSSTTERETQYF. The chain links TRBV5-1 to TRBJ2-5; possible D gene TRBD1, 5 bases. CDR1 SGHRS and CDR2 YFSETQ come from the germline V gene. V lost 3 bases to trimming and J lost 5 bases, with 14 bases between them. The CDR3 covers 14 residues.

This chain uses TRBV30 with TRBJ1-2; D ambiguous. Trimming took off 3 bases at V and 3 bases at J, with 5 bases between the two ends. Germline loops: CDR1 GTSNPN, CDR2 SVGIG (reference sequence). The length of the CDR3 is 11 residues. The CDR3 sequence is CAWRHDYGYTF. CDR3 coding DNA: TGTGCCTGGAGACATGACTATGGCTACACCTTC.

The sample holds a few counts of this clone. This chain uses TRBV5-1 with TRBJ1-1, with 10 positions matching TRBD1. CDR1 and CDR2 from the germline V gene are SGHRS and YFSETQ. V dropped 5 bases and J dropped 7; count of bases not matched to a gene: 8. The CDR3 covers 14 residues. CDR3 residues: CASSGDRGSSEAFF. The CDR3 nucleotides read TGCGCCAGCAGTGGGGACAGGGGTTCGAGTGAAGCTTTCTTT.

The gene calls are TRBV29-1 and TRBJ2-3; possibly TRBD2 for D (6 bases). Trimming removed 7 bases from V and 4 bases from J, with 12 bases in between. The CDR3 extends over 12 amino acids. CDR1 and CDR2 (germline): SQVTM, ANQGSEA. The CDR3 nucleotides are TGCAGCGACCAAACGGGGGCAGATACGCAGTATTTT. Translated: CSDQTGADTQYF.

The chain carries TRBV4-1 and TRBJ2-5, with 7 nucleotides matching TRBD1. V was clipped by 4 bases and J by 5 bases; unmatched bases: 13. CDR3 size: 16 residues. CDR1 and CDR2 (germline): MGHRA, YSYEKL. CDR3 nucleotides: TGCGCCAGCAGCCCAGAGGACAGGCACCTCCTGGAGACCCAGTACTTC. The encoded protein is CASSPEDRHLLETQYF.

The genes are TRBV19 and TRBJ1-1; no clear D gene. This CDR3 is built from 14 residues. CDR1 is LNHDA and CDR2 is SQIVND in the germline V gene (reference sequence). V dropped 2 bases and J dropped 0 bases, with 7 bases sitting between them. CDR3 in amino acids: CASSIQVLNTEAFF. The DNA for the CDR3 is TGTGCCAGTAGTATACAGGTATTGAACACTGAAGCTTTCTTT.

This chain joins TRBV5-1 and TRBJ1-1; weak D call: TRBD1 (6 bases). V lost 0 bases to trimming and J lost 5 bases, with 14 bases between them. The CDR3 length is 15 residues. Germline lookup yields CDR1 SGHRS and CDR2 YFSETQ. The CDR3 loop is CASSLVWGRWTEAFF. In nucleotides, the CDR3 is TGCGCCAGCAGCTTGGTTTGGGGGCGTTGGACTGAAGCTTTCTTT.

This chain joins TRBV7-9 and TRBJ2-2; D is perhaps TRBD1 (6 bases). This CDR3 has 14 residues. The V gene's germline CDR1 is SEHNR and CDR2 FQNEAQ (reference sequence). The ends were cut back, 2 bases at V and 7 bases at J, with 11 bases in the middle. CDR3 loop: CASSLTGSLGELFF. DNA of the CDR3: TGTGCCAGCAGCTTAACAGGGTCGCTCGGGGAGCTGTTTTTT.

The genes are TRBV5-1 and TRBJ2-5; 7 nucleotides line up with TRBD2. This CDR3 is built from 15 residues. Germline CDR1 reads SGHRS; CDR2 reads YFSETQ. The V segment lost 2 bases and the J segment 2 bases; nucleotides outside the gene matches: 6. The CDR3 here is CASSFGTTPQETQYF. The CDR3 nucleotides are TGCGCCAGCAGCTTCGGGACTACCCCACAAGAGACCCAGTACTTC.

The chain links TRBV19 to TRBJ1-1; TRBD1 agrees at 7 bases. After removal of 5 bases from V and 0 bases from J, the junction contained 9 bases not matched to a gene. The length of the CDR3 is 16 residues. From germline, CDR1 is LNHDA and CDR2 SQIVND (reference sequence). Written as DNA, the CDR3 is TGTGCCAGTAGTCTATGGTACCAGGGGGTGAACACTGAAGCTTTCTTT. Translated: CASSLWYQGVNTEAFF. The variable domain in full, with the rest retrieved from reference TRBV19 and TRBJ1-1, is DGGITQSPKYLFRKEGQNVTLSCEQNLNHDAMYWYRQDPGQGLRLIYYSQIVNDFQKGDIAEGYSVSREKKESFPLTVTSAQKNPTAFYLCASSLWYQGVNTEAFFGQGTRLTVV.

CDR3 nucleotides: TGTGCCAGTAGTATTGTTTCAGGGGCGACTAATGAAAAACTGTTTTTT. This translates into CASSIVSGATNEKLFF. This chain connects TRBV19 to TRBJ1-4; a weak D match, TRBD1 (6 bases). The CDR3 consists of 16 residues. Germline-derived CDR1 and CDR2 are LNHDA and SQIVND (reference sequence). Trimming took 3 bases from V and 2 from J, leaving 13 bases between them.

V is TRBV10-1 and J is TRBJ2-2; the D is unclear. CDR3 length: 15 amino acids. CDR1 is WNHNN, CDR2 SYGVQD, per germline (reference sequence). The V end was cut by 0 bases, the J end by 6 bases, with 11 bases between. The CDR3 protein is CASSESGSWAGELFF. The CDR3 DNA follows: TGCGCCAGCAGTGAGTCGGGTAGCTGGGCCGGGGAGCTGTTTTTT.

This clone was detected only a few times. A junction end diverges from the germline sequence, so it may reflect a read error. This chain connects TRBV6-1 to TRBJ2-3; D is ambiguous. This CDR3 spans 16 amino acids. Germline V gene lookup returns CDR1 MNHNS and CDR2 SASEGT. In DNA, the CDR3 is TGTGCCAGCAGGGAAGATGGAGACGATAGCACAGATACGCAGTATTTT. Encoded protein: CASREDGDDSTDTQYF.